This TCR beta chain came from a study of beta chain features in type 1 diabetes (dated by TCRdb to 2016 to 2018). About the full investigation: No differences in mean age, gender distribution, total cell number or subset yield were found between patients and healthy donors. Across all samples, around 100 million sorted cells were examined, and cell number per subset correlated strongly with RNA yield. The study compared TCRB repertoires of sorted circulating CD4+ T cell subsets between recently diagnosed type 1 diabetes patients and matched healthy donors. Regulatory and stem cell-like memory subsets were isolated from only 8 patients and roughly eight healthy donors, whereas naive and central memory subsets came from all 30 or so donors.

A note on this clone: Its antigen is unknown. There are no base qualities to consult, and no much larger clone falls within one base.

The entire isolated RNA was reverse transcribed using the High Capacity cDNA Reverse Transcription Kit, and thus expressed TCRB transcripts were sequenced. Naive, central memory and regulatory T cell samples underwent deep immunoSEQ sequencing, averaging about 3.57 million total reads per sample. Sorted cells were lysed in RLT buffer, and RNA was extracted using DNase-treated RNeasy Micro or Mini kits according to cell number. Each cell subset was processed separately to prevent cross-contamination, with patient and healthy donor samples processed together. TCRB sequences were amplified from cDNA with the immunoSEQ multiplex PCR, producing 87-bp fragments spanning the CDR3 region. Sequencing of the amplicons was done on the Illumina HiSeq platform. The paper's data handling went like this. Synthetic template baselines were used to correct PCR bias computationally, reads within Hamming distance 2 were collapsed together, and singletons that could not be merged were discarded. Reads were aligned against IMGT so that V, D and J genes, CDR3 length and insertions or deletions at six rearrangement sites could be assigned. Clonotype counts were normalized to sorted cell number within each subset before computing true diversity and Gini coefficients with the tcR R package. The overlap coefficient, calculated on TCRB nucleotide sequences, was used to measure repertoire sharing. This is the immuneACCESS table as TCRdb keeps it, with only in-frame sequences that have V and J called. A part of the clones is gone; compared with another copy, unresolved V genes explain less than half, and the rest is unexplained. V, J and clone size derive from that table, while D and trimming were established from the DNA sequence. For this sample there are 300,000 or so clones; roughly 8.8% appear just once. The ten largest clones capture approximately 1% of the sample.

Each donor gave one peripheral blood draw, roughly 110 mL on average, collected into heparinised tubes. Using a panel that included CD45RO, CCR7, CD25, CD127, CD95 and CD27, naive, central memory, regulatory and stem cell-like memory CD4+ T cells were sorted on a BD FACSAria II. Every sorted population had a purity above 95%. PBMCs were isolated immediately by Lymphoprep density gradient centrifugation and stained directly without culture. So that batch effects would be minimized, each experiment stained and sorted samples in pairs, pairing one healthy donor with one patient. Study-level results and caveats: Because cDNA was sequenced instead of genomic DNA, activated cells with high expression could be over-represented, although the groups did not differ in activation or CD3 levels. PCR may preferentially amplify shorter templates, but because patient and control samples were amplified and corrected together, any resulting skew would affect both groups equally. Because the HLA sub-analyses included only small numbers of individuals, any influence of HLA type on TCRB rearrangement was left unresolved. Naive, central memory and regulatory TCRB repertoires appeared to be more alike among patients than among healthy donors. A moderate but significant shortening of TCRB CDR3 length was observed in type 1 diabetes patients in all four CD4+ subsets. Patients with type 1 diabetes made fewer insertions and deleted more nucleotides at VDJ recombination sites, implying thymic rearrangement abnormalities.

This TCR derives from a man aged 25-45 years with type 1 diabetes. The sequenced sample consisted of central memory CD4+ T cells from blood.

The DNA reads as follows: TGTGCCAGCAGCGTAGGGGGGGACAGGTATTCACCCCTCCACTTT. The translation is CASSVGGDRYSPLHF. This receptor chain uses TRBV9 and TRBJ1-6, and TRBD1 aligns with 8 junction nucleotides. Spanning cysteine to phenylalanine, the CDR3 consists of 15 amino acids. Only the CDR3 portion is preserved as DNA: 45 bases, with reading frame beginning at the first base. As encoded in the germline V gene, CDR1 is SGDLS while CDR2 is YYNGEE. V is cut back by 0 bases and J by 8 bases, with 4 bases in the junction unmatched.